This entry is about one T cell receptor beta chain. Its antigen is undetermined. The data stem from a study of read filtering for tumor transcriptome and immune sequencing. The CDR3 sequence is 14 residues long. V lost 3 bases, J lost 2 bases, and 3 bases stayed unmatched. Findings of the study overall: Compared with RNA-seq, IR-seq gave much higher clonotype depth and reliability. In IR-seq, single-read clonotypes were approximately 79% of clonotypes but about 3.5% of reads.

The library was built from about 400 ng RNA with molecular barcoded adaptors for alpha/delta and beta/gamma chains. In TCRdb, the reads were re-called with MiXCR into one record per CDR3 protein. The sample carries tens of thousands of distinct CDR3 sequences, 15% to 25% recorded once. The chain recombines TRBV12-3 or TRBV12-4 with TRBJ2-5, with TRBD1 matching 7 bases. The TCR originated in a donor aged 40 or over with multiple myeloma. The sample taken for sequencing was a population of CD138-negative cells sorted from bone marrow. The CDR3 coding sequence is TGTGCCAGCAGTTTGAGGGGACAGCAAGAGACCCAGTACTTC. Protein sequence: CASSLRGQQETQYF.